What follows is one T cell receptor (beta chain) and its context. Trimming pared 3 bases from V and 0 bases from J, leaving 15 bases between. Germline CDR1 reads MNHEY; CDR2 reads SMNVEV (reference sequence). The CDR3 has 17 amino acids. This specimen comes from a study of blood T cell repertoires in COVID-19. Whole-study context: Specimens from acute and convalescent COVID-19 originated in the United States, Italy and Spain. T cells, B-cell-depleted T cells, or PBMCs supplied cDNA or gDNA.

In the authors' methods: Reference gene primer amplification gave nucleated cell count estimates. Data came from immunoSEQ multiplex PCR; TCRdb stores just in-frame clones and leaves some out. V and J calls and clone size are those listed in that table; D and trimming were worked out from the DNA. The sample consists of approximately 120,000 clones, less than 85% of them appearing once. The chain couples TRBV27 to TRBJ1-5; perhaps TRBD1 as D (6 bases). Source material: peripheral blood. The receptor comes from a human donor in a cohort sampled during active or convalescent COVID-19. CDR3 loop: CASSFRAGDYSNQPQHF. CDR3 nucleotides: TGTGCCAGCAGTTTTAGGGCAGGGGATTATAGCAATCAGCCCCAGCATTTT.